Below, 9 T cell receptor beta chains from the same sample are listed, as sequenced in a study of blood T cell repertoires in COVID-19. Here immunoSEQ multiplex PCR was the method, and the copy in TCRdb shows in-frame clones only, minus some. The data hold 150,000 to 200,000 clones, with about nine tenths observed a single time. The sequencing sample was made of PBMCs or T cells enriched from blood (not recorded which). These receptors were obtained from a woman in her twenties or thirties who had recovered from COVID-19.

This chain uses TRBV4-3 with TRBJ2-5, with 14 bases matching TRBD2. This CDR3 contains 17 residues. CDR1 and CDR2 from the germline V gene are LGHNA and YSLEER. The J segment lost 5 bases and the V segment lost 3 bases, leaving 8 bases of the junction unmatched. CDR3 in amino acids: CASSHSQTSGGAETQYF. The DNA of the CDR3 is TGCGCCAGCAGCCATTCTCAGACTAGCGGGGGGGCGGAGACCCAGTACTTC.

The J gene is TRBJ1-2, the V gene TRBV6-5; TRBD1 matches at 7 bases. V gave up 2 bases and J gave up 6 bases; unmatched junction bases: 6. Germline V gene lookup returns CDR1 MNHEY and CDR2 SVGAGI. CDR3 length equals 14 residues. Here the CDR3 DNA reads TGTGCCAGCAGTTACCGGGACAGAAGGAATGGCTACACCTTC. This translates into CASSYRDRRNGYTF.

As for this clone: The junction departs from the called germline gene at one end, perhaps through a read error. The rearrangement links TRBV12-3 or TRBV12-4 to TRBJ2-7; tentative D call: TRBD2 (6 bases). The CDR3 length is 13 residues. Written as DNA, the CDR3 is TGTGCCAGCAGTTTTTCGGGGACTGGCCTGGAAAAGTTC. It codes for CASSFSGTGLEKF.

This chain joins TRBV28 and TRBJ1-1; D call uncertain. There are 16 residues in the CDR3. CDR1 and CDR2 from the germline V gene are MDHEN and SYDVKM. V was trimmed by 6 bases and J by 0 bases, leaving 17 bases between them. DNA of the CDR3: TGTGCCAGCAGAACCGCCCGCGCGGGTATGAACACTGAAGCTTTCTTT. Amino acid sequence: CASRTARAGMNTEAFF.

The chain couples TRBV19 to TRBJ1-4, with D tentatively TRBD1 (5 bases). The CDR3 is 13 residues long. Germline loops: CDR1 LNHDA, CDR2 SQIVND (reference sequence). The ends were cut back, 5 bases at V and 9 bases at J, with 13 bases in the middle. CDR3 region: CASSPRQNKKLFF. Here the CDR3 DNA reads TGTGCCAGTAGTCCCCGACAGAATAAAAAACTGTTTTTT.

This chain joins TRBV24-1 and TRBJ1-5, with D uncertain. The CDR3 is made up of 14 amino acids. CDR1 and CDR2 from the germline V gene are KGHDR and SFDVKD. V lost 5 bases to trimming and J lost 4 bases, with 11 bases between them. CDR3 sequence (DNA): TGTGCCACCAGTGGACGGGGAGGTAATCAGCCCCAGCATTTT. Encoded protein: CATSGRGGNQPQHF.

The chain combines TRBV9 with TRBJ2-7; tentatively, D is TRBD2 (5 bases). Germline V gene sequence: CDR1 SGDLS, CDR2 YYNGEE. The CDR3 covers 13 residues. V was shortened by 4 bases and J by 7 bases, with 15 bases between the two germline ends. The chain's CDR3 is CASSKDWLGEQYF. CDR3 DNA: TGTGCCAGCAGCAAGGACTGGCTTGGGGAGCAGTACTTC.

V gene TRBV7-3 combines with J gene TRBJ1-1, with 9 bases aligning to TRBD1. Trimming removed 0 bases from V and 3 bases from J; junction bases left unmatched: 5. The CDR3 is made up of 16 amino acids. Per germline, CDR1 SGHTA and CDR2 FQGTGA. The DNA of the CDR3 is TGTGCCAGCAGCTTAACCCGGACAGGGGTGGACACTGAAGCTTTCTTT. This encodes CASSLTRTGVDTEAFF.

The rearrangement uses TRBV24-1 and TRBJ2-7; 11 positions match TRBD2. The ends lost 0 bases at V and 5 bases at J; junction bases unmatched: 2. CDR1 and CDR2 (germline): KGHDR, SFDVKD. The CDR3 loop spans 15 amino acids. As DNA, the CDR3 is TGTGCCACCAGTGATTTGTCGGGACTAGCGGACGAGCAGTACTTC. Amino acids: CATSDLSGLADEQYF.